This T cell receptor beta chain was documented in a study of STAT5B mutations in CD4+ large granular lymphocyte leukemia. The junction had 5 bases not matched to a gene; V was cut back by 1 base and J by 3 bases. Germline assignment: CDR1 KGHSH and CDR2 LQKENI. CDR3 length: 15 amino acids. Libraries were prepared by immunoSEQ multiplex PCR; TCRdb keeps only in-frame clonotypes and omits some of them. The sample lists 30,000 or so clones; 76% were seen once. The V gene is TRBV18, the J gene TRBJ1-2, with 7 bases fitting TRBD1. Sequencing was done on a sample of CD4+ T cells from blood buffy coats. This receptor was obtained from a human donor in good health. The CDR3 DNA is TGTGCCAGCTCACCACTGACAGGGAAGGACTATGGCTACACCTTC. This sequence encodes CASSPLTGKDYGYTF. Using reference TRBV18 and TRBJ1-2 for the parts outside the CDR3, the full variable domain is NAGVMQNPRHLVRRRGQEARLRCSPMKGHSHVYWYRQLPEEGLKFMVYLQKENIIDESGMPKERFSAEFPKEGPSILRIQQVVRGDSAAYFCASSPLTGKDYGYTFGSGTRLTVV.